This passage covers 26 T cell receptor beta chains from one sample sequenced in a study of OX40 agonist ivuxolimab in advanced cancers. Profiling relied on immunoSEQ multiplex PCR, and the TCRdb table lists in-frame clones only, not all of them. The repertoire has about 53,000 clones, 70% to 80% of them found once; the top ten carry approximately 1.1%. The specimen comprised CD4+ or CD8+ T cells sorted from blood, sampled in a trial of the OX40 agonist ivuxolimab. These receptors were collected from an adult with an advanced solid tumor such as melanoma, head and neck, liver or kidney cancer.

This CDR3 reads CASSPASGTDTQYF. The DNA of the CDR3 is TGTGCCAGCAGCCCCGCTAGCGGAACAGATACGCAGTATTTT. J is TRBJ2-3 and V is TRBV7-8, with TRBD2 matching over 7 bases. The CDR3 totals 14 residues. Germline V lookup: CDR1 SGHVS, CDR2 FQNEAQ. V shed 5 bases and J 3 bases; nucleotides not matched to a gene: 5.

This clone was counted a single time. The chain uses TRBV11-2 and TRBJ2-5; TRBD2 is a possible D gene (5 bases). CDR3 length equals 15 residues. V gave up 1 base and J gave up 2 bases, with 11 bases separating them. Germline V CDR1 and CDR2: SGHAT, FQNNGV. The DNA for the CDR3 is TGTGCCAGCAGCTTAGCGTGGACTCAACAAGAGACCCAGTACTTC. Encoded protein: CASSLAWTQQETQYF. The variable domain in full, with the rest retrieved from reference TRBV11-2 and TRBJ2-5, is EAGVAQSPRYKIIEKRQSVAFWCNPISGHATLYWYQQILGQGPKLLIQFQNNGVVDDSQLPKDRFSAERLKGVDSTLKIQPAKLEDSAVYLCASSLAWTQQETQYFGPGTRLLVL.

This clone was seen a handful of times. The chain has TRBV7-9 and TRBJ2-2, with D maybe TRBD2 (6 bases). The germline CDR1 and CDR2 sequences are SEHNR and FQNEAQ (reference sequence). V was pared by 4 bases and J by 6 bases, with 15 bases between. The length of the CDR3 is 15 residues. CDR3 amino acids: CASSSRDHSAGELFF. The CDR3 bases are TGTGCCAGCAGCTCGCGGGACCATTCTGCCGGGGAGCTGTTTTTT.

CDR3 in DNA: TGTGCCAGCAGCCAGGACAGGGGGCCTTATGGCTACACCTTC. This codes for CASSQDRGPYGYTF. This sequence joins TRBV5-4 and TRBJ1-2; TRBD1 matches 11 bases. Germline V lookup: CDR1 SGHNT, CDR2 YYREEE (reference sequence). The CDR3 runs to 14 residues. V lost 4 bases to trimming and J lost 5 bases; unmatched junction nucleotides: 4.

This sequence joins TRBV7-9 and TRBJ2-7, with D possibly being TRBD2 (6 bases). CDR3 length: 15 residues. The V end lost 4 bases, the J end lost 0 bases, and 13 bases lay between the germline ends. Germline CDR1 is SEHNR and CDR2 is FQNEAQ (reference sequence). As DNA, the CDR3 is TGTGCCAGCAGCTCGCTAGCGAGAGGCTCCTACGAGCAGTACTTC. This codes for CASSSLARGSYEQYF.

Concerning this clone: Relative to the germline gene, one junction end is altered; a read error may explain this. The rearrangement uses TRBV11-1 and TRBJ2-3; D is perhaps TRBD2 (5 bases). The CDR3 runs 14 residues. Germline loops: CDR1 SGHAT, CDR2 FQDESV (reference sequence). The DNA for the CDR3 is TGTGCCAGCAGCGTAGCAGCGGGCACAGATACGCAGTATTTT. Translating gives CASSVAAGTDTQYF.

The CDR3 region is CAITNRAEAFF. The CDR3 nucleotides are TGTGCCATCACAAATAGGGCCGAAGCTTTCTTT. The chain couples TRBV10-3 to TRBJ1-1; D not certain. Germline V gene lookup returns CDR1 ENHRY and CDR2 SYGVKD. CDR3 length equals 11 residues. With 7 bases removed from V and 8 bases from J, the gap between germline ends came to 11 bases.

This sequence joins TRBV7-9 and TRBJ2-1; weak D call: TRBD1 (6 bases). The CDR3 length is 14 residues. Germline V gene data show CDR1 as SEHNR and CDR2 as FQNEAQ (reference sequence). Trimming shortened V by 5 bases and J by 1 base, and 9 bases separated the two germline ends. CDR3 region: CASSPDRSYNEQFF. The CDR3 DNA sequence: TGTGCCAGCAGCCCGGACAGATCCTACAATGAGCAGTTCTTC.

This clone showed up just a few times. This sequence joins TRBV19 and TRBJ2-1; the D gene is possibly TRBD1 (6 bases). The CDR3 extends over 15 amino acids. The germline V and J ends were trimmed by 10 bases and 0 bases, with 16 bases remaining between them. Germline-derived CDR1 and CDR2 are LNHDA and SQIVND (reference sequence). DNA of the CDR3: TGTGCCACCGCGAACAGGGTACCCTCCTACAATGAGCAGTTCTTC. This codes for CATANRVPSYNEQFF. Full variable domain (missing parts from reference TRBV19 and TRBJ2-1): DGGITQSPKYLFRKEGQNVTLSCEQNLNHDAMYWYRQDPGQGLRLIYYSQIVNDFQKGDIAEGYSVSREKKESFPLTVTSAQKNPTAFYLCATANRVPSYNEQFFGPGTRLTVL.

V gene TRBV10-3 combines with J gene TRBJ2-5, with 7 bases identical to TRBD1. Unmatched junction bases numbered 1, after V lost 6 bases and J lost 0 bases. The CDR3 loop spans 13 amino acids. Germline V gene sequence: CDR1 ENHRY, CDR2 SYGVKD. The CDR3 DNA reads as TGTGCCATCAGCACAGGGGACCAAGAGACCCAGTACTTC. Its translation is CAISTGDQETQYF.

This clone showed up just a few times. This chain uses TRBV5-6 with TRBJ1-1; 9 bases align to TRBD1. The CDR3 is 12 residues long. Looked up from germline, CDR1 is SGHDT and CDR2 is YYEEEE. J gave up 6 bases and V 4 bases, and 1 base lay outside the gene matches. The chain's CDR3 is CASSRTGAEAFF. The CDR3 DNA is TGTGCCAGCAGCAGGACAGGGGCTGAAGCTTTCTTT.

In this sample, this clone turned up once. The CDR3, as DNA: TGTGCCAGCAGTGAGACAGTTAGCAATCAGCCCCAGCATTTT. It translates to CASSETVSNQPQHF. The genes are TRBV2 and TRBJ1-5; D perhaps matches TRBD1 (5 bases). Germline V gene lookup returns CDR1 SNHLY and CDR2 FYNNEI. The CDR3 is 14 residues long. With 3 bases removed from V and 0 bases from J, the gap between germline ends came to 6 bases.

V and J are TRBV4-1 and TRBJ1-1; D perhaps matches TRBD1 (5 bases). V was shortened by 3 bases and J by 5 bases, with 16 bases between the two germline ends. Germline V lookup: CDR1 MGHRA, CDR2 YSYEKL. The CDR3 loop spans 15 amino acids. CDR3 in DNA: TGCGCCAGCAGCCAGGGCCCGTTCAGGGCGACTGAAGCTTTCTTT. As protein: CASSQGPFRATEAFF.

The chain couples TRBV7-2 to TRBJ1-4; 7 bases are a match to TRBD1. J gave up 6 bases and V 5 bases, and 18 bases lay outside the gene matches. CDR3 length: 18 residues. Germline V gene lookup returns CDR1 SGHTA and CDR2 FQGNSA. The CDR3 nucleotides are TGTGCCAGCAGCCCCGTTCGAGGGGGCCCGACTGTAGATGAAAAACTGTTTTTT. As protein: CASSPVRGGPTVDEKLFF.

The chain is built from TRBV5-4 and TRBJ1-2, with 7 bases aligning to TRBD1. This CDR3 has 13 residues. V shed 5 bases, J shed 5 bases, and the junction held 6 bases outside the gene matches. CDR1 SGHNT and CDR2 YYREEE come from the germline V gene (reference sequence). CDR3 DNA: TGTGCCAGCAGGCCGATACAGGGGTATGGCTACACCTTC. The encoded protein is CASRPIQGYGYTF.

The chain uses TRBV29-1 and TRBJ1-4; perhaps TRBD1 as D (6 bases). The CDR3 length is 12 residues. Germline CDR1 reads SQVTM; CDR2 reads ANQGSEA. The V end lost 7 bases, the J end lost 7 bases, and 13 bases lay between the germline ends. The CDR3 DNA reads as TGCAGCGGGAGAGGGGGGACTGAAAAACTGTTTTTT. Translated: CSGRGGTEKLFF.

The chain is built from TRBV29-1 and TRBJ1-2; 7 bases are a match to TRBD1. The CDR3 covers 15 residues. V lost 6 bases to trimming and J lost 4 bases; unmatched junction nucleotides: 14. Germline V gene sequence: CDR1 SQVTM, CDR2 ANQGSEA. CDR3 DNA: TGCAGCGTAAGACCTCCGGGACAGCCAAGCTATGGCTACACCTTC. Amino acid sequence: CSVRPPGQPSYGYTF.

The chain employs TRBV30 and TRBJ2-7, with unresolved D. Trimming left V 2 bases short and J 6 bases short, with 8 bases between. This CDR3 is built from 11 residues. Germline V gene sequence: CDR1 GTSNPN, CDR2 SVGIG (reference sequence). The CDR3 loop is CAWSKLFEQYF. The CDR3 bases are TGTGCCTGGAGTAAACTCTTCGAGCAGTACTTC. Complete variable domain (other parts from reference TRBV30 and TRBJ2-7): SQTIHQWPATLVQPVGSPLSLECTVEGTSNPNLYWYRQAAGRGLQLLFYSVGIGQISSEVPQNLSASRPQDRQFILSSKKLLLSDSGFYLCAWSKLFEQYFGPGTRLTVT.

The chain recombines TRBV30 with TRBJ1-6; TRBD1 matches 8 bases. This CDR3 region has 11 residues. V lost 5 bases to trimming and J lost 9 bases; unmatched junction nucleotides: 0. Germline V gives CDR1 GTSNPN, CDR2 SVGIG (reference sequence). CDR3 loop: CAWDRGSPLHF. CDR3 coding DNA: TGTGCCTGGGACAGGGGTTCACCCCTCCACTTT.

This clone occurred many times. The chain carries TRBV5-1 and TRBJ1-2; 9 nucleotides line up with TRBD1. V was pared by 2 bases and J by 6 bases, with 5 bases of the junction left unmatched. Germline CDR1 and CDR2: SGHRS and YFSETQ. The CDR3 covers 14 residues. The CDR3 sequence: CASSLFGTGNGYTF. CDR3 nucleotide sequence: TGCGCCAGCAGCTTATTCGGGACAGGGAATGGCTACACCTTC.

This clone has just a few counts. The genes are TRBV10-1 and TRBJ1-6; no clear D. Trimming pared 0 bases from V and 9 bases from J, leaving 6 bases between. Germline CDR1 WNHNN, CDR2 SYGVQD (reference sequence). The CDR3 spans 13 residues. The CDR3 spells CASSESLVSPLHF. CDR3 coding DNA: TGCGCCAGCAGTGAGTCATTGGTTTCACCCCTCCACTTT.

The V call is TRBV28, the J call TRBJ2-1, with no clear D. Deletions cut 7 bases from V and 4 bases from J, with 5 bases between. The CDR3 totals 11 residues. Per the germline V gene, CDR1 is MDHEN and CDR2 is SYDVKM. The CDR3 region is CASNNYNEQFF. DNA of the CDR3: TGTGCCAGCAACAATTACAATGAGCAGTTCTTC.

The chain couples TRBV4-1 to TRBJ2-3; 12 nucleotides match TRBD1. The CDR3 sequence is 15 residues long. Germline CDR1 MGHRA, CDR2 YSYEKL. The ends lost 4 bases at V and 5 bases at J; junction bases unmatched: 4. CDR3 protein: CASSPGQGAIDTQYF. The CDR3 nucleotides read TGCGCCAGCAGCCCGGGACAGGGGGCAATAGATACGCAGTATTTT.

In DNA form, the CDR3 reads TGTGCCAGCAGCTCTCGGACAGGGGGCACTGAAGCTTTCTTT. It is translated as CASSSRTGGTEAFF. The rearrangement joins TRBV7-9 to TRBJ1-1; 10 bases agree with TRBD1. V gave up 4 bases and J gave up 4 bases; unmatched junction bases: 3. This CDR3 contains 14 residues. Germline assignment: CDR1 SEHNR and CDR2 FQNEAQ (reference sequence). Full variable domain (outside the CDR3, taken from reference TRBV7-9 and TRBJ1-1): DTGVSQNPRHKITKRGQNVTFRCDPISEHNRLYWYRQTLGQGPEFLTYFQNEAQLEKSRLLSDRFSAERPKGSFSTLEIQRTEQGDSAMYLCASSSRTGGTEAFFGQGTRLTVV.

The table lists this clone with many counts. The rearrangement joins TRBV7-9 to TRBJ1-1; unclear D gene. Trimming cost V 5 bases and J 2 bases, with 12 bases left between them. Germline V lookup: CDR1 SEHNR, CDR2 FQNEAQ (reference sequence). The length of the CDR3 is 14 residues. The DNA of the CDR3 is TGTGCCAGCAGCCCCCAAGTTCCTAACACTGAAGCTTTCTTT. Its protein is CASSPQVPNTEAFF.

The chain couples TRBV14 to TRBJ2-4; D is ambiguous. Trimming stripped 3 bases from V and 1 base from J, with 4 bases between. The CDR3 length is 13 residues. Germline-derived CDR1 and CDR2 are SGHDN and FVKESK. The DNA of the CDR3 is TGTGCCAGCAGCCAGGGGGCCAAAAACATTCAGTACTTC. Residues: CASSQGAKNIQYF.